Only a few counts were recorded for the clone carrying this T cell receptor (beta chain). These data originate in a study of T cells in Graves' hyperthyroidism and ophthalmopathy. This CDR3 comprises 17 residues. Trimming removed 0 bases from V and 3 bases from J, with 17 bases in between. Per germline, CDR1 LNHDA and CDR2 SQIVND (reference sequence). Amplification yielded TCR beta CDR3 regions, with RNA transcripts as the source. TCR CDR3 underwent first-round RT-PCR with the HTBI primer set. Each CDR3 protein gets one entry after TCRdb re-called the multiplex PCR reads with MiXCR. Of approximately 870,000 distinct CDR3 sequences in the sample, approximately 40% were seen once. Researchers barred patients who had uncontrolled infection, other autoimmune disease, pregnancy or lactation.

The chain uses TRBV19 and TRBJ2-5; D uncertain. The sequence derives from a man aged 18 to 30 with Graves' hyperthyroidism. The specimen sequenced was blood. DNA of the CDR3: TGTGCCAGTAGTATAGAAATAAGCCCAGCGTACAAAGAGACCCAGTACTTC. This sequence encodes CASSIEISPAYKETQYF. Full variable domain (missing parts from reference TRBV19 and TRBJ2-5): DGGITQSPKYLFRKEGQNVTLSCEQNLNHDAMYWYRQDPGQGLRLIYYSQIVNDFQKGDIAEGYSVSREKKESFPLTVTSAQKNPTAFYLCASSIEISPAYKETQYFGPGTRLLVL.